The clone carrying this T cell receptor (beta chain) was detected only once. The sample is drawn from a study of control samples from healthy donors and cancer patients. Sequencing used immunoSEQ multiplex PCR; TCRdb keeps in-frame clones, though not all of them. The table lists 65,000 to 95,000 clones, 87% of them singletons, with around 20% in the top ten. The CDR3 sequence is 15 residues long. Per germline, CDR1 SNHLY and CDR2 FYNNEI. Trimming left V 5 bases short and J 8 bases short, with 21 bases between. The TCR sequence derives from a man in his fifties in good health. The chain uses TRBV2 and TRBJ1-2, with D possibly TRBD1 on 5 matching bases. The source material was blood. For the CDR3, the DNA is TGTGCCAGCAGTCCCTACAGGACGGAGCTGCGGGGCTACACCTTC. It is translated as CASSPYRTELRGYTF. The full variable domain, its missing parts supplied by reference TRBV2 and TRBJ1-2, is EPEVTQTPSHQVTQMGQEVILRCVPISNHLYFYWYRQILGQKVEFLVSFYNNEISEKSEIFDDQFSVERPDGSNFTLKIRSTKLEDSAMYFCASSPYRTELRGYTFGSGTRLTVV.